The 24 T cell receptor beta chains below come from one sample, sequenced in a study of blood T cell repertoires in COVID-19. Sequenced by immunoSEQ multiplex PCR; TCRdb stores in-frame clones only, minus some. The sample has about 27,000 clones, approximately 83% seen once. Sequencing used peripheral blood. The origin of the receptors is a man aged 70-80 years with active COVID-19.

There are a few counts of this clone. This chain uses TRBV5-1 with TRBJ2-7; TRBD1 matches 7 bases. The junction had 11 bases not matched to a gene; V was cut back by 7 bases and J by 7 bases. This CDR3 contains 13 residues. Germline V lookup: CDR1 SGHRS, CDR2 YFSETQ. CDR3 amino acids: CASGETGLREQYF. In nucleotides, the CDR3 is TGCGCCAGCGGTGAGACAGGGTTGAGGGAGCAGTACTTC.

Comment on this clone: The junction differs from germline at one of its ends, possibly a read error. V is TRBV2 and J is TRBJ1-5; D gene ambiguous. The V gene's germline CDR1 is SNHLY and CDR2 FYNNEI. CDR3 length: 11 residues. CDR3 residues: CVSSLKQPQHF. The DNA of the CDR3 is TGTGTCAGCAGTCTAAAGCAGCCCCAGCATTTT.

V is TRBV2 and J is TRBJ1-4, with TRBD1 matching 7 bases. This CDR3 contains 19 residues. Germline CDR1 reads SNHLY; CDR2 reads FYNNEI. With 7 bases clipped from V and 4 bases from J, the junction kept 21 bases outside the gene matches. The CDR3 spells CASTTTRPGQLFHNEKLFF. The CDR3, as DNA: TGTGCCAGCACTACTACCCGTCCGGGACAGCTCTTTCATAATGAAAAACTGTTTTTT.

This chain uses TRBV5-1 with TRBJ2-5, with D hard to call. This CDR3 contains 13 residues. Per the germline V gene, CDR1 is SGHRS and CDR2 is YFSETQ. Trimming removed 6 bases at V and 2 bases at J, with 11 bases between. The CDR3 sequence is CASTQEAQETQYF. The DNA of the CDR3 is TGCGCCAGCACCCAGGAAGCTCAAGAGACCCAGTACTTC. Filled out from reference TRBV5-1 and TRBJ2-5, the complete variable domain reads KAGVTQTPRYLIKTRGQQVTLSCSPISGHRSVSWYQQTPGQGLQFLFEYFSETQRNKGNFPGRFSGRQFSNSRSEMNVSTLELGDSALYLCASTQEAQETQYFGPGTRLLVL.

The chain combines TRBV5-1 with TRBJ1-2; 8 bases align to TRBD1. Germline CDR1 SGHRS, CDR2 YFSETQ. The CDR3 is made up of 13 amino acids. J was trimmed by 12 bases and V by 0 bases; bases with no gene match: 7. In nucleotides, the CDR3 is TGCGCCAGCAGCTTGGCGGCAGGGGGCGTTGACACCTTC. It specifies CASSLAAGGVDTF.

V is TRBV29-1 and J is TRBJ1-1; maybe TRBD1 (6 bases). The CDR3 runs to 13 residues. V gave up 7 bases and J gave up 2 bases, with 14 bases separating them. Germline CDR1 and CDR2: SQVTM and ANQGSEA. CDR3 sequence reads: CSGSQGTNTEAFF. Written as DNA, the CDR3 is TGCAGCGGATCACAGGGTACCAACACTGAAGCTTTCTTT.

The gene calls are TRBV27 and TRBJ2-7; TRBD1 matches 8 bases. The germline V gene has CDR1 MNHEY and CDR2 SMNVEV (reference sequence). CDR3 length: 14 amino acids. Losses at the gene ends were 6 bases for V and 3 bases for J; bases not matched to a gene: 7. The CDR3 DNA reads as TGTGCCAGCAGATCTGCAGGGGGCCTCTACGAGCAGTACTTC. The encoded protein is CASRSAGGLYEQYF.

About this clone: Because the CDR3's place on the DNA is in doubt, the DNA is left out and the CDR3 is given as listed by TCRdb. The chain links TRBV2 to TRBJ2-3; the listed D gene, TRBD1, was not tested against the DNA. The CDR3 is 15 amino acids in total, end residues counted. Germline CDR1 and CDR2: SNHLY and FYNNEI. CDR3 loop: CASILGQGGPDTQYF.

The chain uses TRBV7-3 and TRBJ1-6; D ambiguous. The CDR3 covers 12 residues. Germline V lookup: CDR1 SGHTA, CDR2 FQGTGA. The V gene lost 8 bases and the J gene lost 10 bases, with 12 bases spanning the gap. CDR3 bases: TGTGCCAGCCGGGAGGGAAACTCACCCCTCCACTTT. This translates into CASREGNSPLHF. Full variable domain (rest looked up from reference TRBV7-3 and TRBJ1-6): GAGVSQTPSNKVTEKGKYVELRCDPISGHTALYWYRQSLGQGPEFLIYFQGTGAADDSGLPNDRFFAVRPEGSVSTLKIQRTERGDSAVYLCASREGNSPLHFGNGTRLTVT.

The V and J genes are TRBV18 and TRBJ2-5, with a possible D match to TRBD1 (6 bases). The germline V gene encodes CDR1 KGHSH and CDR2 LQKENI. The V and J ends lost 2 bases and 2 bases respectively, with 9 bases between them. This CDR3 is 14 amino acids long. The CDR3 loop is CASSPGTRQETQYF. For the CDR3, the DNA is TGTGCCAGCTCACCAGGGACACGGCAAGAGACCCAGTACTTC.

The chain couples TRBV11-2 to TRBJ1-3; 7 bases are a match to TRBD1. The CDR3 has 16 amino acids. The germline V gene has CDR1 SGHAT and CDR2 FQNNGV. The V and J ends lost 5 bases and 3 bases, in that order; junction bases with no gene match: 10. In nucleotides, the CDR3 is TGTGCCAGCAGCCTCGCTGACAGGGCGAGTGGAAACACCATATATTTT. Amino acids: CASSLADRASGNTIYF.

This chain uses TRBV3-1 (or the pseudogene TRBV3-2) with TRBJ1-1, with a possible D match to TRBD1 (5 bases). The germline V gene has CDR1 LGHDT and CDR2 YNNKEL (reference sequence). V was clipped by 3 bases and J by 4 bases, with 12 bases between them. CDR3 size: 14 residues. CDR3 amino acids: CASSQMGGGTEAFF. The CDR3, as DNA: TGTGCCAGCAGCCAGATGGGGGGAGGCACTGAAGCTTTCTTT.

In nucleotides, the CDR3 is TGCGCCAGCAGCTTGGTTCTCGGGACAGGGAACAATGAGCAGTTCTTC. Encoded protein: CASSLVLGTGNNEQFF. V and J are TRBV5-1 and TRBJ2-1; 9 positions match TRBD1. The CDR3 has 16 residues. V was pared by 0 bases and J by 5 bases, with 6 bases of the junction left unmatched. Germline V CDR1 and CDR2: SGHRS, YFSETQ.

The chain links TRBV6-5 to TRBJ1-2; TRBD1 aligns across 7 bases. CDR1 MNHEY and CDR2 SVGAGI come from the germline V gene. The trim removed 7 bases at V and 7 bases at J, leaving 6 bases unmatched. The CDR3 length is 12 residues. CDR3 protein: CASKTGLSGYTF. The CDR3 DNA follows: TGTGCCAGCAAGACAGGGTTATCTGGCTACACCTTC.

The chain's CDR3 is CSASRQGRPTSADTQYF. For the CDR3, the DNA is TGCAGTGCTAGTAGGCAGGGTAGACCCACTTCGGCAGATACGCAGTATTTT. The gene calls are TRBV20-1 and TRBJ2-3, with TRBD1 as a possible D gene (5 bases). Trimming stripped 3 bases from V and 4 bases from J, with 23 bases between. The length of the CDR3 is 17 residues. Germline-derived CDR1 and CDR2 are DFQATT and SNEGSKA (reference sequence).

The chain carries TRBV9 and TRBJ1-2; D gene uncertain. Germline CDR1 is SGDLS and CDR2 is YYNGEE. Trimming removed 4 bases from V and 8 bases from J, with 12 bases in between. The CDR3 sequence is 12 residues long. The CDR3 region is CASSSFVGGYTF. The DNA of the CDR3 is TGTGCCAGCAGCTCCTTTGTGGGCGGCTACACCTTC. Together with reference TRBV9 and TRBJ1-2, the CDR3 gives the full variable domain: DSGVTQTPKHLITATGQRVTLRCSPRSGDLSVYWYQQSLDQGLQFLIQYYNGEERAKGNILERFSAQQFPDLHSELNLSSLELGDSALYFCASSSFVGGYTFGSGTRLTVV.

The chain uses TRBV24-1 and TRBJ2-5, with 8 bases lining up with TRBD1. V lost 4 bases to trimming and J lost 5 bases; unmatched junction nucleotides: 8. The CDR3 length is 15 residues. In germline, CDR1 is KGHDR, CDR2 SFDVKD. This CDR3 reads CATSEGGQGRETQYF. CDR3 nucleotides: TGTGCCACCAGTGAGGGAGGACAGGGTCGGGAGACCCAGTACTTC.

This clone was recorded only once. This rearrangement joins TRBV3-1 (or the pseudogene TRBV3-2) to TRBJ2-3; 8 bases line up with TRBD2. This CDR3 has 16 residues. V shed 0 bases, J shed 2 bases, and the junction held 4 bases outside the gene matches. Germline V gives CDR1 LGHDT, CDR2 YNNKEL (reference sequence). CDR3 nucleotide sequence: TGTGCCAGCAGCCAAGAAACTAGCGGATACACAGATACGCAGTATTTT. It encodes CASSQETSGYTDTQYF.

The chain uses TRBV28 and TRBJ1-2; 7 nucleotides align to TRBD1. This CDR3 has 14 residues. V was clipped by 6 bases and J by 4 bases; unmatched bases: 8. Looked up from germline, CDR1 is MDHEN and CDR2 is SYDVKM. CDR3 coding DNA: TGTGCCAGCAGCTCAGAGGGGGCTTTCTATGGCTACACCTTC. It specifies CASSSEGAFYGYTF.

This CDR3 reads CASSRRTSWGTGELFF. The CDR3 region has the DNA TGTGCCAGCAGCCGAAGGACTAGTTGGGGCACCGGGGAGCTGTTTTTT. V is TRBV9 and J is TRBJ2-2; 7 bases fit TRBD2. The length of the CDR3 is 16 residues. Trimming removed 4 bases from V and 4 bases from J; junction bases left unmatched: 10. Germline assignment: CDR1 SGDLS and CDR2 YYNGEE.

This clone came up a few times. V usage is TRBV13 and J usage is TRBJ1-3, with D tentatively TRBD1 (5 bases). The CDR3 is 15 residues long. CDR1 is PRHDT and CDR2 is FYEKMQ in the germline V gene (reference sequence). V was clipped by 5 bases and J by 0 bases, with 11 bases between them. CDR3 DNA sequence: TGTGCCAGCAGCGCCGACAGCGTCTCTGGAAACACCATATATTTT. Its translation: CASSADSVSGNTIYF.

The J gene is TRBJ1-1, the V gene TRBV7-8; weak D call: TRBD1 (6 bases). V was shortened by 1 base and J by 2 bases, with 20 bases between the two germline ends. Germline CDR1 and CDR2: SGHVS and FQNEAQ. The CDR3 is 18 residues long. CDR3 region: CASSLELGGGDGNTEAFF. The CDR3 nucleotides read TGTGCCAGCAGCTTAGAACTGGGAGGGGGGGATGGAAACACTGAAGCTTTCTTT.

The rearrangement joins TRBV5-1 to TRBJ2-1, with D uncertain. The CDR3 contains 15 residues. Looked up from germline, CDR1 is SGHRS and CDR2 is YFSETQ. The V end was cut by 1 base, the J end by 4 bases, with 12 bases between. CDR3 protein: CASSLTNSPYNEQFF. The CDR3 DNA sequence: TGCGCCAGCAGCTTGACGAACAGCCCATACAATGAGCAGTTCTTC.

The chain recombines TRBV5-1 with TRBJ2-5, with 12 bases lining up with TRBD2. Germline CDR1 SGHRS, CDR2 YFSETQ. The CDR3 spans 16 residues. Unmatched junction bases numbered 5, after V lost 3 bases and J lost 2 bases. This CDR3 is CASSWGLAGRQETQYF. The DNA for the CDR3 is TGCGCCAGCAGCTGGGGACTAGCGGGCCGTCAAGAGACCCAGTACTTC.